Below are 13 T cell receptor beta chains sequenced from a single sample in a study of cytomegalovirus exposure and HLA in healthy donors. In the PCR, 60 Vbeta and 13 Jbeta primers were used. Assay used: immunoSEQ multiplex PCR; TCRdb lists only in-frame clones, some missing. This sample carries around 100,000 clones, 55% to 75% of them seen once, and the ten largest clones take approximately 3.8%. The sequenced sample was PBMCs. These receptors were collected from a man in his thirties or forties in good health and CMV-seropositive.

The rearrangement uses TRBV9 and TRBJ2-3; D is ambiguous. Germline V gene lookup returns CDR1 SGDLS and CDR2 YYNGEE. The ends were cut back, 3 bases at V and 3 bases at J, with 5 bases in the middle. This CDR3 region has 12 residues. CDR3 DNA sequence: TGTGCCAGCAGCGCTTCGACAGATACGCAGTATTTT. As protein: CASSASTDTQYF.

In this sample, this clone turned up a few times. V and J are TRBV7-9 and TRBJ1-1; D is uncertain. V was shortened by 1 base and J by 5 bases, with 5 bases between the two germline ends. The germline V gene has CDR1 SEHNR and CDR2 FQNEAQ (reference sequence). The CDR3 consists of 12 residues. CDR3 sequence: CASSLEYTEAFF. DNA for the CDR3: TGTGCCAGCAGCTTAGAATATACTGAAGCTTTCTTT.

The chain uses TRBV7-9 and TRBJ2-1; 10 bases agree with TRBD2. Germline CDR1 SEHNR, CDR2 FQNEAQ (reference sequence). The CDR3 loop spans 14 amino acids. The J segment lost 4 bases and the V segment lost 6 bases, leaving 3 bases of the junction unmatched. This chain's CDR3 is CASRRTSGYNEQFF. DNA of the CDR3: TGTGCCAGCAGACGGACTAGCGGTTACAATGAGCAGTTCTTC. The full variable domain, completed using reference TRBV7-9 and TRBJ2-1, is DTGVSQNPRHKITKRGQNVTFRCDPISEHNRLYWYRQTLGQGPEFLTYFQNEAQLEKSRLLSDRFSAERPKGSFSTLEIQRTEQGDSAMYLCASRRTSGYNEQFFGPGTRLTVL.

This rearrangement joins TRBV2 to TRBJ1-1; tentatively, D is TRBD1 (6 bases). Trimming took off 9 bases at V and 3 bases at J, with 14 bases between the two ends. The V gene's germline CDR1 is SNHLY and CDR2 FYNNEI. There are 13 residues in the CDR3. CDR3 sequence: CASRFAGDTEAFF. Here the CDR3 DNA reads TGTGCCAGTCGCTTCGCAGGGGACACTGAAGCTTTCTTT.

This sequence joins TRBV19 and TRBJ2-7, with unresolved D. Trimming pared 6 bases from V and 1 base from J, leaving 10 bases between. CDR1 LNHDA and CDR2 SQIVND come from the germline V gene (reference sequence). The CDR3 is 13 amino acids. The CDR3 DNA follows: TGTGCCAGTAGGGCCACAGATTCCTACGAGCAGTACTTC. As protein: CASRATDSYEQYF.

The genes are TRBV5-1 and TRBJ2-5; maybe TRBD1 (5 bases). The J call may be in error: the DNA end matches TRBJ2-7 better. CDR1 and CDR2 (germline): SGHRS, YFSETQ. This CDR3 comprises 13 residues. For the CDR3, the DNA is TGCGCCAGCAGCCCGACAGTCTCCTACGAGCAGTACTTC. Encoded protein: CASSPTVSYEQYF.

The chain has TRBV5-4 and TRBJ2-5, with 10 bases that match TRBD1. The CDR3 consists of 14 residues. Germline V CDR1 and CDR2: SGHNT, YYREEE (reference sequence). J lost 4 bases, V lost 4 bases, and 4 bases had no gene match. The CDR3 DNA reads TGTGCCAGCAGCCTGGACAGGGGGATAGAGACCCAGTACTTC. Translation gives CASSLDRGIETQYF.

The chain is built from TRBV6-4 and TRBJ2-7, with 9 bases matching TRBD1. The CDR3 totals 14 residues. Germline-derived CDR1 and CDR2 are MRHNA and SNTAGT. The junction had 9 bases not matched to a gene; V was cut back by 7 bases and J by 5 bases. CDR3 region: CASITGTGNDEQYF. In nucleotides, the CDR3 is TGTGCCAGCATTACCGGGACAGGGAACGACGAGCAGTACTTC.

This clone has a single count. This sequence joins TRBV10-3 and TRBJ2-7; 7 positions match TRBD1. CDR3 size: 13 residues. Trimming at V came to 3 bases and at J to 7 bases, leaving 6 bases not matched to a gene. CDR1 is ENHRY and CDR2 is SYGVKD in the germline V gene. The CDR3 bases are TGTGCCATCAGTGAACAGGGGCTAAGGGAGCAGTACTTC. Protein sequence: CAISEQGLREQYF.

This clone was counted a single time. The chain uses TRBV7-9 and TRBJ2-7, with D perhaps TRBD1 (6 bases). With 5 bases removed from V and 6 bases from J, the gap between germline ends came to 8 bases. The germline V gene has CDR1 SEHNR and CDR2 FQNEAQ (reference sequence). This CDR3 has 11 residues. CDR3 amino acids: CASSATGEQYF. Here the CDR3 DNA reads TGTGCCAGCAGCGCGACAGGCGAGCAGTACTTC.

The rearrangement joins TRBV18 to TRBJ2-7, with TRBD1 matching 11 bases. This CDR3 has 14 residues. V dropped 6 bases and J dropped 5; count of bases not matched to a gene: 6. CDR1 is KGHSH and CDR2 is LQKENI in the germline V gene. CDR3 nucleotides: TGTGCCAGCTCCATGGGGACAGGGGGGGACGAGCAGTACTTC. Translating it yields CASSMGTGGDEQYF.

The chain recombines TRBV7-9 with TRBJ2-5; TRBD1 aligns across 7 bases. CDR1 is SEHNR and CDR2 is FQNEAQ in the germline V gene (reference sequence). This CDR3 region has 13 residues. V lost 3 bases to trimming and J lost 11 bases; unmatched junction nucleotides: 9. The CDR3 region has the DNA TGTGCCAGCAGCTTCGGACAGGAGTACGTGCAGTACTTC. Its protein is CASSFGQEYVQYF.

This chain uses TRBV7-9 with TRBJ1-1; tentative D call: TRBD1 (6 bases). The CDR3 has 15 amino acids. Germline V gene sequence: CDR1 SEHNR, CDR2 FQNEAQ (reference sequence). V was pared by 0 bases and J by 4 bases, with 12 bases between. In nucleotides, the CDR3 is TGTGCCAGCAGCTTAGCGGGGGGGGGCGGCACTGAAGCTTTCTTT. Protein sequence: CASSLAGGGGTEAFF.